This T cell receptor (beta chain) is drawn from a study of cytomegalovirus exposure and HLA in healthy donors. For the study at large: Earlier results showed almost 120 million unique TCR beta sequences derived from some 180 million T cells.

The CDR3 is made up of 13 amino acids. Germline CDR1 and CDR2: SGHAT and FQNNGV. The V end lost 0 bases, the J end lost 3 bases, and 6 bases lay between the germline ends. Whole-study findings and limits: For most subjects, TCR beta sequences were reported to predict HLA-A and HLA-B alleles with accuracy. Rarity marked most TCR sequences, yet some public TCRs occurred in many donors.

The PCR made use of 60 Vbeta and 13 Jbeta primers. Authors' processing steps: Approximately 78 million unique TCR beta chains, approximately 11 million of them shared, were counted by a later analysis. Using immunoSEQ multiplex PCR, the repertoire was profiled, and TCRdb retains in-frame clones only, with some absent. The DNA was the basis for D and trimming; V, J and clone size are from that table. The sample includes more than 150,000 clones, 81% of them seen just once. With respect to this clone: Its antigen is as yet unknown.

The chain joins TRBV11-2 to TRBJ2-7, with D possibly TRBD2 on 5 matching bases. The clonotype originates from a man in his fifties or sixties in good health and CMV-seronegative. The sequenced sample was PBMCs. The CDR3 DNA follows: TGTGCCAGCAGCTTAGACGGACTCTACGAGCAGTACTTC. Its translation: CASSLDGLYEQYF.